Below, one T cell receptor beta chain is given with its context. The antigen remains undetermined. The CDR3 runs 15 residues. TCRdb keeps only in-frame clones here, not all; method: immunoSEQ multiplex PCR. In the table there are more than 2,000,000 clones, 85% to 95% of which are singletons. Healthy HIV-negative adults with no recent acute infections or vaccinations were recruited as donors. These data belong to a study of shared clonotypes between healthy human individuals. Study findings and constraints: Relative to memory subsets, naive subsets generally showed larger estimated richness.

The TCR was taken from a man younger than 30 in good health. Some clones in this sample may be carry-over from other donors' samples. The chain joins TRBV21-1 to TRBJ2-3; the table's D call, TRBD2, was not checked against the DNA. TRBV21-1 is assigned pseudogene status. The sequenced sample was naive CD4+ T cells from PBMCs. Documented subset: CD45RA+ positively selected. The CDR3: CASIPAGLAGDTQYF. The DNA for the CDR3 is TGTGCCAGCATCCCGGCGGGACTAGCGGGAGATACGCAGTATTTT.